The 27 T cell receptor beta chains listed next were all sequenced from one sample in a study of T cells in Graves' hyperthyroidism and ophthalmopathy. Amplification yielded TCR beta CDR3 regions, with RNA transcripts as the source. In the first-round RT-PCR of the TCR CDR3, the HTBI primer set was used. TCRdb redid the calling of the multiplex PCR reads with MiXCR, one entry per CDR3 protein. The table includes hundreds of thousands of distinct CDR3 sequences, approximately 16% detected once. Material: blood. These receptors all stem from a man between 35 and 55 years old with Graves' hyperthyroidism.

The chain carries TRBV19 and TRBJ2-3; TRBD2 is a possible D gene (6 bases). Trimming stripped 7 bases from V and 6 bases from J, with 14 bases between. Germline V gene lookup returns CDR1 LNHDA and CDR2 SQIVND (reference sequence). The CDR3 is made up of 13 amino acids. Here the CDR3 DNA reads TGTGCCAGTAATCCCGCTACTAGCGATACGCAGTATTTT. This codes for CASNPATSDTQYF. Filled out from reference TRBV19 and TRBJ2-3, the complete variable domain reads DGGITQSPKYLFRKEGQNVTLSCEQNLNHDAMYWYRQDPGQGLRLIYYSQIVNDFQKGDIAEGYSVSREKKESFPLTVTSAQKNPTAFYLCASNPATSDTQYFGPGTRLTVL.

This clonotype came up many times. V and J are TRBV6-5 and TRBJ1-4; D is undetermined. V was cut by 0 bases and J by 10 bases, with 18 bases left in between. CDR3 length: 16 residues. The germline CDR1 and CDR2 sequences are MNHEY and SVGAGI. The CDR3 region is CASSYSSVQEEGKLFF. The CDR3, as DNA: TGTGCCAGCAGTTACTCTTCGGTTCAGGAGGAGGGAAAACTGTTTTTT.

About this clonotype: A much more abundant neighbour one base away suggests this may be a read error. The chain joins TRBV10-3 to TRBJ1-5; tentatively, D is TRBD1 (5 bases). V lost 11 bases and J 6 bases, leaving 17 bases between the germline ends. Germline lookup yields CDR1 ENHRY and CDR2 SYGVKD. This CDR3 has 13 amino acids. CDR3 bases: TGTGCCGCCCGGGGGGAAGTAAGTCAGCCCCAGCATTTT. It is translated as CAARGEVSQPQHF.

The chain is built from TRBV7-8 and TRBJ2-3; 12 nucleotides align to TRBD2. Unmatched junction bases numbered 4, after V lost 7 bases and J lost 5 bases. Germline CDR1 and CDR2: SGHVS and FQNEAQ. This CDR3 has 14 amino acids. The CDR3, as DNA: TGTGCCAGCAACCTAGCGGGGGGGCAAGATACGCAGTATTTT. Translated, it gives CASNLAGGQDTQYF.

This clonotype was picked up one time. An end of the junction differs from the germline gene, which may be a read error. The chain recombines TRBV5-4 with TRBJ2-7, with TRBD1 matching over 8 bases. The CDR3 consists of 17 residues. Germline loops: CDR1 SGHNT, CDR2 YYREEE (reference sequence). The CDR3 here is CASSQDGPGQVIYEQYF. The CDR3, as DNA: TGCGCCAGCAGCCAAGACGGCCCGGGACAGGTGATCTACGAGCAGTACTTC.

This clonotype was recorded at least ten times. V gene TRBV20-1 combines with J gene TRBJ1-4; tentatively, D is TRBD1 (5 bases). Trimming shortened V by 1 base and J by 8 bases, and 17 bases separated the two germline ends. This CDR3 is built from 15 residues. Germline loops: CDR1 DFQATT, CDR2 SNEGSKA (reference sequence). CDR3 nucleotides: TGCAGTGCTAGAGGACCGGGACTGCCTATGGAAAAACTGTTTTTT. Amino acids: CSARGPGLPMEKLFF.

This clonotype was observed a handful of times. For the CDR3, the DNA is TGTGCCACCAGTGATTCTCTAAGCACAGATACGCAGTATTTT. Its protein is CATSDSLSTDTQYF. The chain recombines TRBV24-1 with TRBJ2-3; D is unclear. Trimming took off 2 bases at V and 0 bases at J, with 5 bases between the two ends. This CDR3 has 14 amino acids. Germline assignment: CDR1 KGHDR and CDR2 SFDVKD.

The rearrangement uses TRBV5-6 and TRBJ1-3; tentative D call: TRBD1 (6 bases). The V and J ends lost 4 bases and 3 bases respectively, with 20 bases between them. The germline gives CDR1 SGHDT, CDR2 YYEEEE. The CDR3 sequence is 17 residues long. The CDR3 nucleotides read TGTGCCAGCAGCGTTGGGACATTGGGCCCCATTGGAAACACCATATATTTT. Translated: CASSVGTLGPIGNTIYF. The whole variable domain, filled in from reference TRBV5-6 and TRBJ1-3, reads DAGVTQSPTHLIKTRGQQVTLRCSPKSGHDTVSWYQQALGQGPQFIFQYYEEEERQRGNFPDRFSGHQFPNYSSELNVNALLLGDSALYLCASSVGTLGPIGNTIYFGEGSWLTVV.

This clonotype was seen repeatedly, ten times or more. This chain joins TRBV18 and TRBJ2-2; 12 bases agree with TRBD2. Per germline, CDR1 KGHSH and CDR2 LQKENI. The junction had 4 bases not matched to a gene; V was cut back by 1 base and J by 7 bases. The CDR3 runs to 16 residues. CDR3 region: CASSPRGTSGRGELFF. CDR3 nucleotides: TGTGCCAGCTCACCACGAGGGACTAGCGGGCGCGGGGAGCTGTTTTTT.

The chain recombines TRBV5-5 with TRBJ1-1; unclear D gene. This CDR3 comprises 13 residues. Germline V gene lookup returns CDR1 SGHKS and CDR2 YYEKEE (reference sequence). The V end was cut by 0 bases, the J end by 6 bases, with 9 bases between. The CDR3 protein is CASSLGISAEAFF. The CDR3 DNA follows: TGTGCCAGCAGCTTGGGTATTTCCGCTGAAGCTTTCTTT.

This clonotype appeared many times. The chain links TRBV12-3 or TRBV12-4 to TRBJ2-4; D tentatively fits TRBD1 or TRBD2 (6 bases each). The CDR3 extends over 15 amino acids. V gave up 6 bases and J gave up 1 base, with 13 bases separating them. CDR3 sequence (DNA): TGTGCCAGCAGCCCCCGGGGGCGGGCCAAAAACATTCAGTACTTC. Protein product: CASSPRGRAKNIQYF.

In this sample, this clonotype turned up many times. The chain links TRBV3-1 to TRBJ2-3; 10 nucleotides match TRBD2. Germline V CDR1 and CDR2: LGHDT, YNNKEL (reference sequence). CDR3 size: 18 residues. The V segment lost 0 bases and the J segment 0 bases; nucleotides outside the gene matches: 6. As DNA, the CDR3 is TGTGCCAGCAGCCAAGACGTAGCGGGGGGACCTAGCACAGATACGCAGTATTTT. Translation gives CASSQDVAGGPSTDTQYF.

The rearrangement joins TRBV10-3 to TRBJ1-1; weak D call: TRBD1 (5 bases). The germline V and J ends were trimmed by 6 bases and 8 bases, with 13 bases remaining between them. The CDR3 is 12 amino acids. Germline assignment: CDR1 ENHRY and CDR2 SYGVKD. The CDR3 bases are TGTGCCATCAGCCTGGGAGGGGACGAAGCTTTCTTT. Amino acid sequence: CAISLGGDEAFF.

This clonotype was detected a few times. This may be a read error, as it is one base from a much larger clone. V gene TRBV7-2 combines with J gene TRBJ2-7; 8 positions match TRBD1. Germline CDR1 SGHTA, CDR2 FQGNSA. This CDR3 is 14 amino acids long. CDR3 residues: CASSYGTGVYKQYF. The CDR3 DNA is TGTGCCAGCAGCTACGGGACAGGCGTCTACAAGCAGTACTTC.

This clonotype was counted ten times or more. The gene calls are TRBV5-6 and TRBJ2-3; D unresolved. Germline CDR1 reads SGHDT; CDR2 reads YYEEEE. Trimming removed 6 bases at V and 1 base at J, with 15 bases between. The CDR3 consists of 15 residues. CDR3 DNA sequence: TGTGCCAGCAAAAGAGACCGGGCGGGCACAGATACGCAGTATTTT. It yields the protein CASKRDRAGTDTQYF.

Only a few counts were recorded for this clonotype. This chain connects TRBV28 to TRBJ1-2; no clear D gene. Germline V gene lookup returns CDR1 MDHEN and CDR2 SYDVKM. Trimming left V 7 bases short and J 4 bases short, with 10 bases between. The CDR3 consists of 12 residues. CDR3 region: CASTEGFYGYTF. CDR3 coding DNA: TGTGCCAGCACGGAGGGATTCTATGGCTACACCTTC.

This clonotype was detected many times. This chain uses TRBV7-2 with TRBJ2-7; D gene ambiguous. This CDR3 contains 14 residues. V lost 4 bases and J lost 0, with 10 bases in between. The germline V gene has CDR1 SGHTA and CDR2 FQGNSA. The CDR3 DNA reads TGTGCCAGCAGCTCCCGGACCGGCTCCTACGAGCAGTACTTC. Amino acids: CASSSRTGSYEQYF.

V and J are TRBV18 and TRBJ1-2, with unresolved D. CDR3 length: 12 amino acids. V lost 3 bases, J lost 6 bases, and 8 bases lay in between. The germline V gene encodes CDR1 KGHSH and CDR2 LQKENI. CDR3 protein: CASSPPGDGYTF. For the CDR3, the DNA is TGTGCCAGCTCACCGCCGGGTGATGGCTACACCTTC. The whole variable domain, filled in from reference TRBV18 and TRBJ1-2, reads NAGVMQNPRHLVRRRGQEARLRCSPMKGHSHVYWYRQLPEEGLKFMVYLQKENIIDESGMPKERFSAEFPKEGPSILRIQQVVRGDSAAYFCASSPPGDGYTFGSGTRLTVV.

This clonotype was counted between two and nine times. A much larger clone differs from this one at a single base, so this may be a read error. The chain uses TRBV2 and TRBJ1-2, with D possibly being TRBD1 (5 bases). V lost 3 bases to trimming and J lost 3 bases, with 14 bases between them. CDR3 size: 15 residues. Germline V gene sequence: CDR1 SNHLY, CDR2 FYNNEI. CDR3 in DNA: TGTGCCAGCAGTGAGTCTACAGGAAGAGACTATGGCTACACCTTC. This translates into CASSESTGRDYGYTF.

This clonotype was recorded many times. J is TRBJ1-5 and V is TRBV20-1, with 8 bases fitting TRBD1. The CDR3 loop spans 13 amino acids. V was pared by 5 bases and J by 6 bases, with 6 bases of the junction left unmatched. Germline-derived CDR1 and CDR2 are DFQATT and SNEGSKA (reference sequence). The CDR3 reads CSAEDRGGQPQHF. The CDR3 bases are TGCAGTGCTGAAGACAGGGGCGGTCAGCCCCAGCATTTT.

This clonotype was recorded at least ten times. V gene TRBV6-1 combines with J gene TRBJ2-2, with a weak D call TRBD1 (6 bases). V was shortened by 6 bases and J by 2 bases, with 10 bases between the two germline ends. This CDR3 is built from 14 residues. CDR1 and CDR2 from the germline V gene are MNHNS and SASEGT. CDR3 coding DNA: TGTGCCAGCAGCGGACAGAAAAACACCGGGGAGCTGTTTTTT. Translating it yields CASSGQKNTGELFF.

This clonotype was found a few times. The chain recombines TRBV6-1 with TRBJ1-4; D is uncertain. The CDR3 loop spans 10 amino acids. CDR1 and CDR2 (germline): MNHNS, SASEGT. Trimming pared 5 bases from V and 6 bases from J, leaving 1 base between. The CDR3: CASSYEKLFF. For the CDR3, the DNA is TGTGCCAGCAGTTATGAAAAACTGTTTTTT.

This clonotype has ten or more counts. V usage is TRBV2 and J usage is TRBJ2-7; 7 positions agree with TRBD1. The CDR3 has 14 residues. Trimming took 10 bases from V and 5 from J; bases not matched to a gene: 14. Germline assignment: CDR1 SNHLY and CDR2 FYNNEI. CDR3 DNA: TGTGCCACCAACCGGGACAGTTCTGGCGACGAGCAGTACTTC. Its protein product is CATNRDSSGDEQYF.

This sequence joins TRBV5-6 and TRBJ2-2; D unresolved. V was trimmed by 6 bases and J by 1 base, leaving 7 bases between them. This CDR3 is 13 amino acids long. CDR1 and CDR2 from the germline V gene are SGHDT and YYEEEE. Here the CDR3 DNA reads TGTGCCAGCAACGGACGGAACACCGGGGAGCTGTTTTTT. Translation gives CASNGRNTGELFF.

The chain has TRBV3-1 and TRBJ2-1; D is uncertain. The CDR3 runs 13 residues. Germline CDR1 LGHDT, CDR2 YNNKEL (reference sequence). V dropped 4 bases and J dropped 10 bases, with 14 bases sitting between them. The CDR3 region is CASSPTTRREQFF. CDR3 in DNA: TGTGCCAGCAGCCCTACCACACGACGCGAGCAGTTCTTC.

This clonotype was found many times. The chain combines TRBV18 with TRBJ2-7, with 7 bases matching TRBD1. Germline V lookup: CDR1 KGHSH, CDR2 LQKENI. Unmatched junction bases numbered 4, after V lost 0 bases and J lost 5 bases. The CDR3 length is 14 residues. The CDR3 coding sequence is TGTGCCAGCTCACCACCCGACAGGGTCCACGAGCAGTACTTC. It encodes CASSPPDRVHEQYF.

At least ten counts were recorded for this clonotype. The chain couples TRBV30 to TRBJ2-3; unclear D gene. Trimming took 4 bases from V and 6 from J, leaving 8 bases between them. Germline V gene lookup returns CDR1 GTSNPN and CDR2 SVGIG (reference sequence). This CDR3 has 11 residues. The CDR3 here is CAWTRRDTQYF. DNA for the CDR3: TGTGCCTGGACCAGACGGGATACGCAGTATTTT.